This T cell receptor beta chain is drawn from a study of T cell responses to AZD1222 COVID-19 vaccine. Remarks on this clone: Its cognate antigen is unknown.

Overall study results and limits: Regions 160-218 and 743-854 dominated among vaccine-associated CD4 TCRs spanning spike.

Assay used: immunoSEQ multiplex PCR; TCRdb lists only in-frame clones, some missing. Of about 120,000 clones listed, 70% to 90% are singletons. This receptor was identified in an adult in good health. The sequencing used peripheral blood, collected on day 0 of AZD1222 vaccination.

CDR3 sequence (DNA): TGTGCCAGTAGTATAGGCAGACAGGGGGCCTATCAGCCCCAGCATTTT. This sequence encodes CASSIGRQGAYQPQHF. The chain recombines TRBV19 with TRBJ1-5; 10 nucleotides align to TRBD1. This CDR3 spans 16 amino acids. The germline V gene has CDR1 LNHDA and CDR2 SQIVND (reference sequence). Trimming cost V 1 base and J 5 bases; bases outside gene matches: 5.